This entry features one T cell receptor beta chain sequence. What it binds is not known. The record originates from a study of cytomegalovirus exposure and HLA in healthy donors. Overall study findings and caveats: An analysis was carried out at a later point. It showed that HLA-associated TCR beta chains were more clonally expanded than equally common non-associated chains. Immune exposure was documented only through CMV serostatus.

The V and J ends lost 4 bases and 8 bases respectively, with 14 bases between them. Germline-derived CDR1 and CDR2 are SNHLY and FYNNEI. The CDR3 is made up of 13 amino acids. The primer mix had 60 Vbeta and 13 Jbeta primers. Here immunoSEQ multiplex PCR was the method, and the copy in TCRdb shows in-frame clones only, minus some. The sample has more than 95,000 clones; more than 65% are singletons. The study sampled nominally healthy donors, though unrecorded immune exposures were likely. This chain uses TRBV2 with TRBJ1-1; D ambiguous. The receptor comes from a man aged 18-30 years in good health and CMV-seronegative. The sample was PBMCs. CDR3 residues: CASSVARRAEAFF. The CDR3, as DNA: TGTGCCAGCAGTGTTGCCAGGAGGGCCGAAGCTTTCTTT.